This is a list of T cell receptor beta chains from one sample in a study of T cell changes during pregnancy in multiple sclerosis. Profiled with immunoSEQ multiplex PCR; TCRdb holds only in-frame clones, not every one. The table lists fewer than 50,000 clones, around 93% of them singletons. Specimen: CD8+ T cells from peripheral blood mononuclear cells, collected in the first trimester of pregnancy. The source of these receptors is a female donor with multiple sclerosis, enrolled in a pregnancy study. Both conserved end residues are part of each CDR3. A D gene is named only where the DNA matches it firmly. Size values are once, few and many counts, or a class for expanded clones, and some rows have none.

V gene	D gene	J gene	clone size	CDR3 protein	CDR3 DNA
TRBV19	NA	TRBJ2-1	NA	CASSIKGGNEQFF	TGTGCCAGTAGTATTAAAGGAGGCAATGAGCAGTTCTTC
TRBV19	TRBD2	TRBJ2-3	NA	CASTSGGFSSIF	TGTGCCAGTACCTCGGGGGGGTTCAGTTCAATTTTT
TRBV9	NA	TRBJ1-1	NA	CASSALRGTMNTEAFF	TGTGCCAGCAGCGCCCTCAGGGGTACCATGAACACTGAAGCTTTCTTT
TRBV6-1	NA	TRBJ2-1	NA	CASSLGPASDEQFF	TGTGCCAGCAGTCTAGGCCCTGCCTCCGATGAGCAGTTCTTC
TRBV11-3	NA	TRBJ2-7	NA	CASSSRQSYEQYF	TGTGCCAGCAGCTCCAGACAGTCCTACGAGCAGTACTTC
TRBV9	NA	TRBJ2-3	NA	CASSALQDF	TGTGCCAGCAGCGCTCTACAGGATTTT
TRBV29-1	NA	TRBJ1-2	NA	CSIGGGDEVYGYTF	TGCAGCATTGGGGGGGGAGATGAAGTCTATGGCTACACCTTC
TRBV18	TRBD2	TRBJ2-2	NA	CASSETSGDTGELFF	TGTGCCAGCTCGGAGACTAGCGGGGACACCGGGGAGCTGTTTTTT
TRBV2	NA	TRBJ2-7	NA	CASLGTVSYEQYF	TGTGCCAGCCTAGGAACGGTTTCCTACGAGCAGTACTTC
TRBV2	NA	TRBJ2-7	NA	CASSDGLSSYEQYF	TGTGCCAGCAGTGACGGTCTGAGCTCCTACGAGCAGTACTTC
TRBV18	TRBD2	TRBJ2-7	NA	CASSPGVLAGPAYEQYF	TGTGCCAGCTCACCTGGGGTCCTAGCGGGGCCCGCCTACGAGCAGTACTTC
TRBV4-3	NA	TRBJ2-1	NA	CASSQVDSSNEQFF	TGCGCCAGCAGCCAAGTGGACAGTTCCAATGAGCAGTTCTTC
TRBV2	NA	TRBJ2-5	once	CASTKLPQGTQETQYF	TGTGCCAGCACCAAACTTCCACAGGGTACCCAAGAGACCCAGTACTTC
TRBV4-2	TRBD1	TRBJ1-4	NA	CASSQYRGEKLFF	TGTGCCAGCAGCCAATACAGGGGGGAAAAACTGTTTTTT
TRBV5-6	NA	TRBJ1-5	NA	CASSLGGRGQPQHF	TGTGCCAGCAGCTTGGGGGGTAGGGGTCAGCCCCAGCATTTT
TRBV7-2	TRBD2	TRBJ2-7	NA	CASSLLAGPNEQYF	TGTGCCAGCAGTTTACTAGCGGGGCCCAACGAGCAGTACTTC
TRBV30	TRBD1	TRBJ1-1	NA	CAWSVGQGATEAFF	TGTGCCTGGAGTGTAGGTCAGGGGGCCACTGAAGCTTTCTTT
TRBV27	NA	TRBJ1-1	NA	CASTRGRGINTEAFF	TGTGCCAGCACACGGGGGAGGGGGATCAACACTGAAGCTTTCTTT
TRBV14	TRBD1	TRBJ1-1	NA	CASSQMVGTGGEDTEAFF	TGTGCCAGCAGCCAGATGGTCGGGACAGGGGGCGAGGACACTGAAGCTTTCTTT
TRBV19	TRBD2	TRBJ2-3	once	CASSIQREGGTDTQYF	TGTGCCAGTAGTATCCAGCGGGAGGGCGGCACAGATACGCAGTATTTT
TRBV4-3	NA	TRBJ1-3	few	CASSQDREGMDTIYF	TGCGCCAGCAGCCAAGATCGGGAGGGAATGGACACCATATATTTT
TRBV4-1	NA	TRBJ1-2	NA	CASSQDLRVGGYTF	TGCGCCAGCAGCCAAGACTTGAGGGTAGGCGGCTACACCTTC
TRBV12-5	TRBD1	TRBJ1-1	NA	CASGSPGQGDTEAFF	TGTGCTAGTGGTTCCCCGGGACAGGGGGACACTGAAGCTTTCTTT
TRBV7-9	TRBD2	TRBJ2-7	NA	CASSTTGELAGDWEQYF	TGTGCCAGCAGCACAACCGGCGAACTAGCGGGAGACTGGGAGCAGTACTTC
TRBV19	NA	TRBJ2-7	NA	CASSISGDSGYEQYF	TGTGCCAGTAGTATTTCGGGGGATTCGGGATACGAGCAGTACTTC
TRBV13	TRBD2	TRBJ2-3	NA	CASSPGLAGVEDTQYF	TGTGCCAGCAGCCCCGGACTAGCGGGAGTCGAAGATACGCAGTATTTT
TRBV9	NA	TRBJ1-2	NA	CASSTSTRGYTF	TGTGCCAGCAGCACGTCTACGCGGGGCTACACCTTC
TRBV4-1	NA	TRBJ2-3	NA	CASSPSGVRTDTQYF	TGCGCCAGCAGCCCATCGGGAGTTCGTACAGATACGCAGTATTTT
TRBV27	NA	TRBJ1-5	NA	CASSLSGDGSNQPQHF	TGTGCCAGCAGTTTGTCGGGGGATGGTAGCAATCAGCCCCAGCATTTT
TRBV27	NA	TRBJ1-2	once	CASSLRGGREGYTF	TGTGCCAGCAGTTTACGGGGGGGGCGTGAGGGCTACACCTTC
TRBV27	NA	TRBJ1-4	once	CASSLAKGRAPYHEKLFF	TGTGCCAGCAGTTTGGCGAAGGGCAGGGCCCCCTATCATGAAAAACTGTTTTTT
TRBV5-1	NA	TRBJ2-2	once	CASSLAAGVLTGELFF	TGCGCCAGCAGCTTGGCGGCAGGGGTCCTCACCGGGGAGCTGTTTTTT
TRBV7-6	NA	TRBJ1-1	NA	CASSLRGGETEAFF	TGTGCCAGCAGCTTACGGGGGGGGGAGACTGAAGCTTTCTTT
TRBV7-6	TRBD2	TRBJ2-7	NA	CASSPLAGSSYEQYF	TGTGCCAGCAGCCCCCTAGCGGGATCCTCCTACGAGCAGTACTTC
TRBV13	NA	TRBJ2-7	NA	CASSIQGSYEQYF	TGTGCCAGCAGCATACAGGGTTCCTACGAGCAGTACTTC
TRBV7-8	NA	TRBJ1-1	NA	CASSSALLDSPNTEAFF	TGTGCCAGCAGCTCTGCCCTTCTGGACAGCCCGAACACTGAAGCTTTCTTT
TRBV7-6	NA	TRBJ2-7	NA	CASSLEPPGSTRDYEQYF	TGTGCCAGCAGCTTAGAGCCCCCCGGGTCTACCAGGGACTACGAGCAGTACTTC
TRBV11-3	TRBD2	TRBJ2-1	NA	CASSHRGEDEQFF	TGTGCCAGCAGCCATCGGGGGGAGGATGAGCAGTTCTTC
TRBV10-2	NA	TRBJ1-2	NA	CASRTEEWYGYTF	TGCGCCAGCAGGACAGAGGAATGGTATGGCTACACCTTC
TRBV27	TRBD1	TRBJ2-5	NA	CASSPYWTGGRSETQYF	TGTGCCAGCAGTCCCTATTGGACAGGGGGCAGATCAGAGACCCAGTACTTC
TRBV19	NA	TRBJ1-2	NA	CASSIDPSARSSYGYTF	TGTGCCAGTAGTATAGACCCCTCGGCCCGGAGCTCCTATGGCTACACCTTC
TRBV4-2	TRBD1	TRBJ1-1	NA	CASSQEGTGTGDPEAFF	TGTGCCAGCAGCCAAGAAGGAACCGGGACAGGGGACCCTGAAGCTTTCTTT
TRBV27	NA	TRBJ1-6	NA	CATRVGAANSPLHF	TGTGCCACCAGGGTGGGCGCAGCTAATTCACCCCTCCACTTT
TRBV6-1	TRBD1	TRBJ1-5	once	CASSEVSAGGSNQPQHF	TGTGCCAGCAGTGAAGTTTCGGCAGGGGGAAGCAATCAGCCCCAGCATTTT
TRBV7-9	TRBD1	TRBJ2-7	NA	CASSPTKTLPGQGPYEQYF	TGTGCCAGCAGCCCCACAAAAACACTCCCTGGACAGGGGCCCTACGAGCAGTACTTC
TRBV10-3	NA	TRBJ2-2	once	CAISDVRGELFF	TGTGCCATCAGTGACGTTCGGGGGGAGCTGTTTTTT
TRBV7-6	TRBD2	TRBJ2-1	NA	CASSNSGRGNNEQFF	TGTGCCAGCAGCAACAGCGGGAGGGGGAACAATGAGCAGTTCTTC
TRBV18	TRBD2	TRBJ2-2	NA	CASSPLTSGSPSNTGELFF	TGTGCCAGCTCACCACTAACTAGCGGGAGCCCCTCGAACACCGGGGAGCTGTTTTTT
TRBV28	NA	TRBJ1-3	NA	CASMTVSGNTIYF	TGTGCCAGCATGACAGTCTCTGGAAACACCATATATTTT
TRBV19	NA	TRBJ1-2	NA	CASSASGYGYTF	TGTGCCAGTAGTGCGAGCGGGTATGGCTACACCTTC
TRBV25-1	TRBD2	TRBJ2-3	NA	CASSSTSGTSTDTQYF	TGTGCCAGCAGTTCTACTAGCGGTACTAGCACAGATACGCAGTATTTT
TRBV28	TRBD2	TRBJ2-1	NA	CASSLRTSRANEQFF	TGTGCCAGCAGTTTGAGGACTAGTCGGGCGAATGAGCAGTTCTTC
TRBV4-2	NA	TRBJ1-1	NA	CATGHGPGPGWAFF	TGTGCCACCGGACACGGTCCGGGCCCCGGGTGGGCTTTCTTT
TRBV6-6	TRBD2	TRBJ2-2	NA	CAIGGRAPGELFF	TGTGCCATCGGGGGGAGGGCTCCAGGGGAGCTGTTTTTT
TRBV29-1	NA	TRBJ2-7	NA	CSVAGRESSYEQYF	TGCAGCGTCGCGGGACGGGAGAGCTCCTACGAGCAGTACTTC
TRBV28	TRBD1	TRBJ1-1	NA	CASRPPDRGYMNTEAFF	TGTGCCAGCAGACCTCCGGACAGGGGGTACATGAACACTGAAGCTTTCTTT
TRBV9	NA	TRBJ2-3	NA	CASSVEATADTQYF	TGTGCCAGCAGCGTAGAGGCCACAGCAGATACGCAGTATTTT
TRBV14	TRBD1	TRBJ2-3	NA	CASSQDQTGELATQYF	TGTGCCAGCAGCCAGGACCAGACAGGGGAGTTGGCTACGCAGTATTTT
TRBV10-3	NA	TRBJ2-2	NA	CAIPLRGASTGELFF	TGTGCCATCCCTCTAAGGGGCGCGTCTACCGGGGAGCTGTTTTTT